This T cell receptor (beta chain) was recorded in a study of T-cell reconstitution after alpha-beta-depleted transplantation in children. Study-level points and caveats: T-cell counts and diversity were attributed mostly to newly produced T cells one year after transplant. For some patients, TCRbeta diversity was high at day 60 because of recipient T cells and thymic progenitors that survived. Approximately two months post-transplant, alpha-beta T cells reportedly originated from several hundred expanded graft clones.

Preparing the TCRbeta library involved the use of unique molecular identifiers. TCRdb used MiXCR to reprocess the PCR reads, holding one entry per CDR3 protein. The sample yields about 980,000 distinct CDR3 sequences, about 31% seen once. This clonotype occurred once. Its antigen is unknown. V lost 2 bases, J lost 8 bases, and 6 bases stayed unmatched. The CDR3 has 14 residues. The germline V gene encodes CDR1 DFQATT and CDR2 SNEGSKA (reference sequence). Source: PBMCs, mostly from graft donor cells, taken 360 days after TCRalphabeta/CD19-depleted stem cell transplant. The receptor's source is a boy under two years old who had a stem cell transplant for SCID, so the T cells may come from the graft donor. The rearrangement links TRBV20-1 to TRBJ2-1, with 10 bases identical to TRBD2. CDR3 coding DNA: TGCAGTGCTAGACCGGGACTAGCGAAGCATGAGCAGTTCTTC. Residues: CSARPGLAKHEQFF.